The present T cell receptor (beta chain) was sequenced within a study of OX40 agonist ivuxolimab in advanced cancers. Study-wide background: Prior checkpoint blockade (anti-PD-1, anti-PD-L1 or anti-CTLA-4) was permitted; 40% had it.

The germline V and J ends were trimmed by 6 bases and 0 bases, with 19 bases remaining between them. The V gene's germline CDR1 is SGHNT and CDR2 YENEEA. The CDR3 spans 17 residues. General study results and limits: The study found that CD8+ T cells averaged more expanded clones than CD4+.

Anyone with autoimmune disease history or systemic immunosuppression was excluded. Blood was sampled at baseline, cycle 4 day 1, and cycle 7 day 1. As regards this clone: Its specificity is unknown.

Produced via immunoSEQ multiplex PCR; TCRdb's table is partial and in-frame only. The table includes 40,000 to 65,000 clones, approximately 88% detected once. The J gene is TRBJ2-3, the V gene TRBV11-3, with D possibly being TRBD2 (7 bases). The receptor was isolated from an adult with an advanced solid tumor such as melanoma, head and neck, liver or kidney cancer. Sequences were derived from CD4+ or CD8+ T cells sorted from blood, sampled in a trial of the OX40 agonist ivuxolimab. CDR3 sequence reads: CASRGGRSGSSTDTQYF. In DNA, the CDR3 is TGTGCCAGCAGGGGGGGGCGGAGCGGGTCTAGCACAGATACGCAGTATTTT. Full variable domain (rest looked up from reference TRBV11-3 and TRBJ2-3): EAGVVQSPRYKIIEKKQPVAFWCNPISGHNTLYWYLQNLGQGPELLIRYENEEAVDDSQLPKDRFSAERLKGVDSTLKIQPAELGDSAVYLCASRGGRSGSSTDTQYFGPGTRLTVL.